What follows are 19 T cell receptor beta chains derived from one specimen sequenced in a study of shared clonotypes between healthy human individuals. In the naive CD8 group, cells lacked CD45RO and were positively selected for CCR7, so terminally differentiated effector memory CD45RA+ cells were left out. The method was immunoSEQ multiplex PCR; TCRdb's version includes in-frame clones alone and lacks a portion of them. The sample shows around 2,000,000 clones, around 93% of them seen only once. Sequencing input: naive CD8+ T cells from PBMCs. The receptor set was obtained from a man between 18 and 35 years old in good health. Some clones in this sample may be carry-over from other donors' samples.

This chain joins TRBV30 and TRBJ2-7, with TRBD1 identical over 7 bases. J was trimmed by 4 bases and V by 3 bases; bases with no gene match: 9. CDR3 length equals 14 residues. CDR1 is GTSNPN, CDR2 SVGIG, per germline (reference sequence). The CDR3 DNA follows: TGTGCCTGGAGACCTTACAGGGGCTTTTACGAGCAGTACTTC. Translated, it gives CAWRPYRGFYEQYF.

The V call is TRBV9, the J call TRBJ2-1; 12 positions match TRBD2. This CDR3 has 16 residues. CDR1 and CDR2 (germline): SGDLS, YYNGEE. The junction had 9 bases not matched to a gene; V was cut back by 3 bases and J by 8 bases. The CDR3 here is CASSDETSGREYEQFF. CDR3 DNA: TGTGCCAGCAGCGATGAGACTAGCGGGAGAGAATATGAGCAGTTCTTC.

This chain links TRBV14 with TRBJ2-7; D not certain. CDR3 length: 15 amino acids. The germline V and J ends were trimmed by 3 bases and 1 base, with 13 bases remaining between them. Germline assignment: CDR1 SGHDN and CDR2 FVKESK. The CDR3 sequence: CASSQIPGNSYEQYF. Written as DNA, the CDR3 is TGTGCCAGCAGCCAGATCCCTGGGAATTCCTACGAGCAGTACTTC.

The chain joins TRBV7-9 to TRBJ2-2; either TRBD1 or TRBD2 may fit D (6 bases each). This CDR3 has 18 amino acids. V was clipped by 5 bases and J by 3 bases, with 22 bases between them. Germline CDR1 reads SEHNR; CDR2 reads FQNEAQ (reference sequence). The CDR3 loop reads CASSLLRWGRRDTGELFF. The CDR3 bases are TGTGCCAGCAGCCTCCTTAGGTGGGGGCGGAGGGACACCGGGGAGCTGTTTTTT.

This rearrangement joins TRBV15 to TRBJ2-3; the D is unclear. The CDR3 has 14 residues. CDR1 and CDR2 from the germline V gene are LNHNV and YYDKDF (reference sequence). Trimming took 9 bases from V and 6 from J, leaving 19 bases between them. The CDR3 loop reads CATGVVGEIDTQYF. CDR3 bases: TGTGCCACTGGGGTGGTTGGGGAAATTGATACGCAGTATTTT.

This clone has only a few counts. This chain uses TRBV30 with TRBJ1-1, with D possibly TRBD1 on 6 matching bases. The CDR3 covers 15 residues. The germline gives CDR1 GTSNPN, CDR2 SVGIG (reference sequence). The V gene lost 0 bases and the J gene lost 2 bases, with 13 bases spanning the gap. Here the CDR3 DNA reads TGTGCCTGGAGTGTAGTCGGACAGCTAAACACTGAAGCTTTCTTT. This codes for CAWSVVGQLNTEAFF.

The chain is built from TRBV9 and TRBJ2-3; 7 positions agree with TRBD1. CDR1 and CDR2 (germline): SGDLS, YYNGEE. The V gene end was trimmed by 1 base and the J gene end by 0 bases; junction bases not matched to a gene: 2. The CDR3 is made up of 15 amino acids. The CDR3 DNA sequence: TGTGCCAGCAGCGTACAGGGGGAAAGCACAGATACGCAGTATTTT. This translates into CASSVQGESTDTQYF.

V gene TRBV7-9 combines with J gene TRBJ2-3; D may be TRBD1 (8 bases). The CDR3 is made up of 15 amino acids. Germline V gene data show CDR1 as SEHNR and CDR2 as FQNEAQ (reference sequence). Trimming left V 4 bases short and J 4 bases short, with 15 bases between. CDR3 sequence: CASSYTGGVADTQYF. Written as DNA, the CDR3 is TGTGCCAGCAGCTACACAGGGGGGGTGGCAGATACGCAGTATTTT.

The V gene is TRBV27, the J gene TRBJ2-1, with no clear D. The CDR3 is made up of 11 amino acids. Germline CDR1 is MNHEY and CDR2 is SMNVEV (reference sequence). V lost 5 bases and J lost 9, with 8 bases in between. The CDR3 DNA is TGTGCCAGCAGTCCCCGGGCTGAGCAGTTCTTC. Its translation: CASSPRAEQFF.

The chain employs TRBV15 and TRBJ2-5; possible D gene TRBD2, 5 bases. The V and J ends lost 5 bases and 5 bases respectively, with 18 bases between them. Looked up from germline, CDR1 is LNHNV and CDR2 is YYDKDF (reference sequence). The CDR3 loop spans 15 amino acids. In DNA, the CDR3 is TGTGCCACCAGCCAAATTAAGACTCCGGGGGAGACCCAGTACTTC. Translating it yields CATSQIKTPGETQYF.

V usage is TRBV4-2 and J usage is TRBJ2-5; the match to TRBD2 covers 11 bases. This CDR3 comprises 18 residues. V lost 3 bases, J lost 3 bases, and 12 bases stayed unmatched. Germline CDR1 and CDR2: LGHNA and YNFKEQ. CDR3 loop: CASSQPFLTSGNKETQYF. CDR3 bases: TGTGCCAGCAGCCAGCCTTTCCTGACTAGCGGGAACAAAGAGACCCAGTACTTC.

A word on this clone: The junction and the germline gene differ at one end; a read error may be behind it. The V and J genes are TRBV11-2 and TRBJ2-3; tentative D call: TRBD2 (6 bases). Germline CDR1 SGHAT, CDR2 FQNNGV. This CDR3 is 16 amino acids long. CDR3 coding DNA: TGTGCCAGCAACTTACATCCGGGACTTGGCACAGATACGCAGTATTTT. As protein: CASNLHPGLGTDTQYF.

This clone came up a few times. This chain links TRBV29-1 with TRBJ1-2; weak D call: TRBD1 (5 bases). Germline V gene lookup returns CDR1 SQVTM and CDR2 ANQGSEA. Trimming took 1 base from V and 5 from J, leaving 11 bases between them. The CDR3 length is 13 residues. As DNA, the CDR3 is TGCAGCGTTGAAGGGGGGACGTCGTATGGCTACACCTTC. This translates into CSVEGGTSYGYTF.

This sequence joins TRBV11-2 and TRBJ2-7; D might be TRBD1 (6 bases). Germline V gives CDR1 SGHAT, CDR2 FQNNGV. The CDR3 sequence is 15 residues long. Trimming took 0 bases from V and 2 from J, leaving 11 bases between them. This CDR3 is CASSLEQGAPYEQYF. Written as DNA, the CDR3 is TGTGCCAGCAGCTTAGAACAGGGAGCTCCCTACGAGCAGTACTTC.

The rearrangement uses TRBV21-1 and TRBJ2-3; TRBD2, as called in the table, went unchecked against the DNA. TRBV21-1 is noted as a pseudogene. This CDR3 contains 16 residues. The CDR3 DNA follows: TGTGCCAGCAGCAAAGTAGCGGGCCATACCCCCGATACGCAGTATTTT. Protein: CASSKVAGHTPDTQYF.

This rearrangement joins TRBV18 to TRBJ1-1; no reliable D call. In germline, CDR1 is KGHSH, CDR2 LQKENI. This CDR3 is 16 amino acids long. V lost 0 bases and J lost 0, with 11 bases in between. CDR3 loop: CASSPPGGDMNTEAFF. CDR3 DNA sequence: TGTGCCAGCTCACCACCAGGAGGAGACATGAACACTGAAGCTTTCTTT.

Turning to this clone: The identical CDR3 is also encoded by other nucleotide sequences in the sample. The chain joins TRBV29-1 to TRBJ1-1, with 7 bases aligning to TRBD1. The germline CDR1 and CDR2 sequences are SQVTM and ANQGSEA. The CDR3 length is 12 residues. V shed 4 bases and J 2 bases; nucleotides not matched to a gene: 1. The CDR3 protein is CSVGTGNTEAFF. The CDR3, as DNA: TGCAGCGTTGGGACAGGTAACACTGAAGCTTTCTTT.

The chain couples TRBV7-2 to TRBJ2-1; 11 nucleotides match TRBD2. The ends lost 5 bases at V and 6 bases at J; junction bases unmatched: 12. CDR1 and CDR2 (germline): SGHTA, FQGNSA. The CDR3 totals 17 residues. The CDR3 bases are TGTGCCAGCAGCGTAGACCCACTAGCGGGAGAGGGCAATGAGCAGTTCTTC. It translates to CASSVDPLAGEGNEQFF. The complete variable domain, with remaining parts taken from reference TRBV7-2 and TRBJ2-1, reads GAGVSQSPSNKVTEKGKDVELRCDPISGHTALYWYRQSLGQGLEFLIYFQGNSAPDKSGLPSDRFSAERTGGSVSTLTIQRTQQEDSAVYLCASSVDPLAGEGNEQFFGPGTRLTVL.

The chain combines TRBV10-3 with TRBJ2-5; 7 bases agree with TRBD2. J gave up 4 bases and V 2 bases, and 7 bases lay outside the gene matches. Per the germline V gene, CDR1 is ENHRY and CDR2 is SYGVKD. CDR3 length: 15 amino acids. The CDR3 loop reads CAISEREPGGETQYF. The CDR3 nucleotides are TGTGCCATCAGTGAGAGAGAGCCGGGGGGAGAGACCCAGTACTTC.